Presented here are 8 T cell receptor beta chains from one specimen sequenced in a study of post-analysis software for immune sequencing data. Study-level findings and limits: Controls showed lower frequencies than patients for 5 or 6 TRBV segments, and TRBV5-6, TRBV5-1 and TRBV20-1 were among these.

Their target antigens are unknown. Researchers reported that TCR beta cDNA libraries carried unique molecular identifiers. TCRdb re-called the PCR reads through MiXCR, storing one row per CDR3 protein. Here the sample spans 500,000 to 600,000 distinct CDR3 sequences, 44% being singletons. Sequencing was done on a sample of blood. These receptors were taken from a girl between 10 and 17 years old with multiple sclerosis.

The chain links TRBV14 to TRBJ2-3; D uncertain. The V end was cut by 4 bases, the J end by 6 bases, with 8 bases between. The CDR3 is 12 residues long. The V gene's germline CDR1 is SGHDN and CDR2 FVKESK. DNA of the CDR3: TGTGCCAGCAGCCCACGGAAGGATACGCAGTATTTT. Translated: CASSPRKDTQYF.

The gene calls are TRBV12-3 or TRBV12-4 and TRBJ2-3; a weak D match, TRBD2 (6 bases). The CDR3 totals 12 residues. The V and J ends lost 2 bases and 9 bases respectively, with 9 bases between them. Here the CDR3 DNA reads TGTGCCAGCAGTTTACCACTAGCCACGCAGTATTTT. Translated: CASSLPLATQYF.

This chain uses TRBV7-9 with TRBJ1-2, with D possibly being TRBD1 (5 bases). Germline-derived CDR1 and CDR2 are SEHNR and FQNEAQ (reference sequence). V dropped 4 bases and J dropped 4 bases, with 25 bases sitting between them. The CDR3 runs to 18 residues. CDR3 sequence (DNA): TGTGCCAGCAGCTCCGTCGGGGGACGAGGGCTTGCTAGCTATGGCTACACCTTC. It specifies CASSSVGGRGLASYGYTF.

Remarks on this clonotype: Mismatch with germline at one junction end may stem from a read error. The V call is TRBV7-8, the J call TRBJ2-6; the D gene could be TRBD1 or TRBD2 (6 bases each). Germline CDR1 reads SGHVS; CDR2 reads FQNEAQ. The CDR3 runs 19 residues. The CDR3 region has the DNA TGTGCCAGCAGCCTCGCCAGCATGACACTACAGGGCGGGGCCGACGTCCTGACTTTC. Its translation: CASSLASMTLQGGADVLTF.

The CDR3 spells CSARGDVRGQPQHF. DNA of the CDR3: TGCAGTGCTAGAGGGGACGTCCGCGGGCAGCCCCAGCATTTT. The chain combines TRBV20-1 with TRBJ1-5; D may be TRBD1 (5 bases). Between the trimmed V and J ends, which lost 1 base and 7 bases, there was a span of 14 bases. Germline lookup yields CDR1 DFQATT and CDR2 SNEGSKA (reference sequence). The CDR3 covers 14 residues.

The V call is TRBV7-2, the J call TRBJ2-2; D is unclear. The CDR3 loop spans 16 amino acids. Germline V CDR1 and CDR2: SGHTA, FQGNSA. The V end lost 2 bases, the J end lost 4 bases, and 14 bases lay between the germline ends. This CDR3 is CASSLTTRRSTGELFF. Here the CDR3 DNA reads TGTGCCAGCAGCTTAACTACCCGACGTAGCACCGGGGAGCTGTTTTTT.

The V call is TRBV20-1, the J call TRBJ2-7; the D gene could be TRBD1 or TRBD2 (7 bases each). Trimming removed 3 bases at V and 4 bases at J, with 16 bases between. Looked up from germline, CDR1 is DFQATT and CDR2 is SNEGSKA (reference sequence). CDR3 length equals 14 residues. CDR3 residues: CSASREGAGYEQYF. As DNA, the CDR3 is TGCAGTGCTAGTAGGGAGGGGGCCGGGTACGAGCAGTACTTC.

This clonotype was picked up a small number of times. This chain joins TRBV5-1 and TRBJ2-1, with D possibly being TRBD2 (5 bases). Trimming removed 2 bases at V and 5 bases at J, with 14 bases between. CDR1 is SGHRS and CDR2 is YFSETQ in the germline V gene. CDR3 length: 15 residues. CDR3 DNA: TGCGCCAGCAGCTTACTATCCGGGATTAACAATGAGCAGTTCTTC. This sequence encodes CASSLLSGINNEQFF. Together with reference TRBV5-1 and TRBJ2-1, the CDR3 gives the full variable domain: KAGVTQTPRYLIKTRGQQVTLSCSPISGHRSVSWYQQTPGQGLQFLFEYFSETQRNKGNFPGRFSGRQFSNSRSEMNVSTLELGDSALYLCASSLLSGINNEQFFGPGTRLTVL.